The rows below give T cell receptor beta chains drawn from one sample of a study of shared clonotypes between healthy human individuals. The method was immunoSEQ multiplex PCR; TCRdb's version includes in-frame clones alone and lacks a portion of them. The sample holds some 2,000,000 clones, approximately 94% seen once. Sequencing used naive CD8+ T cells sorted from blood. The source is a man aged 18-30 years in good health. Both conserved end residues are part of each CDR3. Fields, in order: J gene, V gene, CDR3 protein.

TRBJ2-7,TRBV30,CAWSWDRGYEQYF
TRBJ2-3,TRBV6-1,CASSEGTDTQYF
TRBJ2-3,TRBV15,CATSRDLADTQYF
TRBJ2-7,TRBV7-9,CASSLDGTFNEQYF
TRBJ1-1,TRBV6-1,CASSEAQGLNTEAFF
TRBJ1-1,TRBV28,CASSLFGGGTEAFF
TRBJ1-1,TRBV29-1,CSAAGDTEAFF
TRBJ1-2,TRBV6-5,CASSSQQDRVVYGYTF
TRBJ2-1,TRBV10-1,CASSTGLAGVGEQFF
TRBJ2-1,TRBV5-6,CASSSGYRDRGWDEQFF
TRBJ2-5,TRBV7-9,CASSSPGQETQYF
TRBJ1-5,TRBV27,CASSFDRDSNQPQHF
TRBJ2-7,TRBV10-2,CASSEDSGAVKYYEQYF
TRBJ2-7,TRBV5-6,CASSRVGQGAYEQYF
TRBJ2-1,TRBV2,CATLERWDRANNEQFF
TRBJ2-3,TRBV6-1,CASSEAWASLTSTDTQYF
TRBJ2-7,TRBV7-8,CASSWLTSGIDYEQYF
TRBJ2-5,TRBV7-9,CASSFSGSPKETQYF
TRBJ2-7,TRBV4-3,CASSQDEQGREQYF
TRBJ2-1,TRBV6-5,CASSYSESSYNEQFF
TRBJ2-7,TRBV19,CASSIPGNSYEQYF
TRBJ2-7,TRBV9,CASSVGGSHSYEQYF
TRBJ1-2,TRBV7-9,CASSLPDGSYTF